This TCR beta chain was found in a study of shared clonotypes between healthy human individuals. With respect to this clone: This CDR3 is also generated by other DNA sequences in the sample.

The repertoire was sequenced with immunoSEQ multiplex PCR; TCRdb's copy has only in-frame clones and lacks some. The sample comprises some 630,000 clones, 72% of which are singletons, and 1.5% to 2% rests with the top ten. Germline V lookup: CDR1 SGHRS, CDR2 YFSETQ. V was shortened by 3 bases and J by 3 bases, with 8 bases between the two germline ends. This CDR3 is 13 amino acids long. The sequencing input was memory CD4+ T cells sorted from blood. The subset was: CD45RA-negative fraction. The chain joins TRBV5-1 to TRBJ2-3; a possible D gene is TRBD2 (5 bases). The clonotype was recovered from a woman in her 30s in good health. The CDR3 sequence: CASSSTGTDTQYF. CDR3 DNA: TGCGCCAGCAGCTCCACGGGGACAGATACGCAGTATTTT. Full variable domain (rest looked up from reference TRBV5-1 and TRBJ2-3): KAGVTQTPRYLIKTRGQQVTLSCSPISGHRSVSWYQQTPGQGLQFLFEYFSETQRNKGNFPGRFSGRQFSNSRSEMNVSTLELGDSALYLCASSSTGTDTQYFGPGTRLTVL.